The 9 T cell receptor beta chains below all came from one sample that was sequenced in a study of PD-1 blockade in classical Hodgkin lymphoma. Brentuximab vedotin exposure varied, and every patient relapsed after autologous stem cell transplantation. Magnetic depletion of unwanted cells isolated CD4+ T cells from thawed PBMCs. The data were produced by immunoSEQ multiplex PCR, yet TCRdb's version contains in-frame clones alone and is incomplete. The table lists 10,000 to 15,000 clones, 75% to 90% of them singletons. Sequenced material: CD4+ T cells from blood, taken at baseline. The receptors were gathered from a human donor with classical Hodgkin lymphoma.

This chain links TRBV11-2 with TRBJ2-6; no clear D gene. Looked up from germline, CDR1 is SGHAT and CDR2 is FQNNGV. V was clipped by 1 base and J by 0 bases, with 7 bases between them. The CDR3 spans 16 residues. CDR3 bases: TGTGCCAGCAGCTTAGTTTGGAGCTCTGGGGCCAACGTCCTGACTTTC. Translation gives CASSLVWSSGANVLTF. The variable domain in full, with the rest retrieved from reference TRBV11-2 and TRBJ2-6, is EAGVAQSPRYKIIEKRQSVAFWCNPISGHATLYWYQQILGQGPKLLIQFQNNGVVDDSQLPKDRFSAERLKGVDSTLKIQPAKLEDSAVYLCASSLVWSSGANVLTFGAGSRLTVL.

The genes are TRBV5-1 and TRBJ2-7; weak D call: TRBD1 (6 bases). V dropped 0 bases and J dropped 3 bases, with 7 bases sitting between them. Looked up from germline, CDR1 is SGHRS and CDR2 is YFSETQ. This CDR3 is built from 13 residues. This chain's CDR3 is CASSLGQVYEQYF. DNA of the CDR3: TGCGCCAGCAGCTTGGGACAGGTCTACGAGCAGTACTTC.

This rearrangement joins TRBV2 to TRBJ2-3; the match to TRBD2 covers 9 bases. The germline gives CDR1 SNHLY, CDR2 FYNNEI. The CDR3 totals 15 residues. With V trimmed by 6 bases and J by 0 bases, 4 bases remained unmatched. The CDR3 spells CASRLAGISTDTQYF. In DNA, the CDR3 is TGTGCCAGCAGGCTAGCGGGGATCAGCACAGATACGCAGTATTTT.

The V call is TRBV28, the J call TRBJ1-5, with 7 bases identical to TRBD1. Germline values: CDR1 MDHEN, CDR2 SYDVKM. The CDR3 runs to 16 residues. Germline trimming cut 5 bases from V and 7 bases from J; bases unmatched to any gene: 14. DNA of the CDR3: TGTGCCAGCAGTCCCCCCCGACAGGGTGCAAGGCAGCCCCAGCATTTT. Amino acids: CASSPPRQGARQPQHF.

The rearrangement links TRBV9 to TRBJ1-1; D is undetermined. Trimming shortened V by 0 bases and J by 6 bases, and 9 bases separated the two germline ends. Germline V CDR1 and CDR2: SGDLS, YYNGEE. The CDR3 is 13 residues long. The CDR3 sequence: CASSVAPHSEAFF. CDR3 nucleotide sequence: TGTGCCAGCAGCGTAGCTCCTCATTCTGAAGCTTTCTTT.

The V call is TRBV25-1, the J call TRBJ1-1; no reliable D call. There are 13 residues in the CDR3. Deletions cut 2 bases from V and 9 bases from J, with 13 bases between. CDR1 and CDR2 from the germline V gene are MGHDK and SYGVNS. CDR3 sequence: CASSEGVARKAFF. The CDR3 DNA reads as TGTGCCAGCAGTGAAGGGGTAGCAAGGAAAGCTTTCTTT.

V usage is TRBV28 and J usage is TRBJ2-1, with D possibly being TRBD2 (5 bases). This CDR3 contains 13 residues. V lost 4 bases and J 8 bases, leaving 12 bases between the germline ends. The V gene's germline CDR1 is MDHEN and CDR2 SYDVKM. The CDR3 is CASSSVPRDEQFF. The DNA for the CDR3 is TGTGCCAGCAGTTCCGTCCCGAGGGATGAGCAGTTCTTC.

V gene TRBV6-1 combines with J gene TRBJ1-5; D perhaps matches TRBD1 (6 bases). The CDR3 is 13 residues long. V lost 8 bases and J lost 4, with 12 bases in between. Germline V gene lookup returns CDR1 MNHNS and CDR2 SASEGT. CDR3 in DNA: TGTGCCAGCGGAGACAGGACTAATCAGCCCCAGCATTTT. It encodes CASGDRTNQPQHF.

This chain uses TRBV5-1 with TRBJ2-5; D is ambiguous. Germline CDR1 SGHRS, CDR2 YFSETQ. Trimming removed 0 bases at V and 0 bases at J, with 6 bases between. The CDR3 sequence is 14 residues long. The CDR3 nucleotides are TGCGCCAGCAGCTTGGTCGGCAACCAAGAGACCCAGTACTTC. This gives the protein CASSLVGNQETQYF.